This record concerns one TCR beta chain sequence. This entry comes from a study of blood T cell repertoires in COVID-19. Turning to the study itself: Researchers got acute and convalescent COVID-19 samples from the United States, Italy and Spain. The analysed material was cDNA or gDNA that came from T cells, B-cell-depleted T cells, or PBMCs.

Original analysis: Estimation of nucleated cell counts was performed using reference gene primer amplification. The data were produced by immunoSEQ multiplex PCR, yet TCRdb's version contains in-frame clones alone and is incomplete. D and trimming come from the DNA, and the V and J calls and clone size come from that table. The sample lists tens of thousands of clones, roughly four fifths occurring once. The Seattle patients, enrolled during active infection, were followed longitudinally. Germline V gives CDR1 SEHNR, CDR2 FQNEAQ (reference sequence). The CDR3 consists of 16 residues. The V and J ends lost 3 bases and 6 bases respectively, with 18 bases between them.

Input material: peripheral blood. This TCR derives from a man aged 55 to 70 with COVID-19, enrolled during active disease. The rearrangement links TRBV7-9 to TRBJ2-1; a weak D match, TRBD1 (5 bases). CDR3 nucleotide sequence: TGTGCCAGCAGCTTCGGAATAATGGGGCTGGGCAATGAGCAGTTCTTC. Protein sequence: CASSFGIMGLGNEQFF.